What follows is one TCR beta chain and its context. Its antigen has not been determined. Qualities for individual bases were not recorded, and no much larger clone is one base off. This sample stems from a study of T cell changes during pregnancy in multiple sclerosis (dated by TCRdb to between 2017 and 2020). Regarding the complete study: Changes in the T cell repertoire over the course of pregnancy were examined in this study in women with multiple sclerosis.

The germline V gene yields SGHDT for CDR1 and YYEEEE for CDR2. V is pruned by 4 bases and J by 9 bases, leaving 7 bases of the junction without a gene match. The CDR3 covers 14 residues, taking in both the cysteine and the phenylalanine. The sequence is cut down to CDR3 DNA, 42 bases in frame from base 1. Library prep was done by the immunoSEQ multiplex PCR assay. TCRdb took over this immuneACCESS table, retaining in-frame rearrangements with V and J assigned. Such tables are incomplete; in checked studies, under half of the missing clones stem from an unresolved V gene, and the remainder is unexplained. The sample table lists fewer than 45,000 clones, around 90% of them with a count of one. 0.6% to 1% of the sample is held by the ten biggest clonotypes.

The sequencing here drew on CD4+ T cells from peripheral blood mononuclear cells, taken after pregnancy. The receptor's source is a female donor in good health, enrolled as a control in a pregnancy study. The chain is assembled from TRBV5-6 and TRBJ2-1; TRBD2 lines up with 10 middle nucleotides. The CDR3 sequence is CASSTGTSVGEQFF. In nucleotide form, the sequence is TGTGCCAGCAGCACGGGGACTAGCGTAGGTGAGCAGTTCTTC.